Below, 26 T cell receptor beta chains from the same sample are listed, as sequenced in a study of blood T cell repertoires in COVID-19. Only in-frame clones appear in the TCRdb table, and some are missing; sequencing was by immunoSEQ multiplex PCR. The table shows 270,000 or so clones, with around 90% occurring only once. Sequences were obtained from PBMCs or T cells enriched from blood (not recorded which). The receptors shown here come from a woman aged 40 to 49 with acute COVID-19.

This chain joins TRBV10-3 and TRBJ1-5; 7 bases match TRBD1. J gave up 6 bases and V 0 bases, and 5 bases lay outside the gene matches. The CDR3 contains 15 residues. The germline V gene encodes CDR1 ENHRY and CDR2 SYGVKD. CDR3: CAISESTGAGQPQHF. Here the CDR3 DNA reads TGTGCCATCAGTGAGTCAACAGGGGCGGGTCAGCCCCAGCATTTT.

The chain carries TRBV10-3 and TRBJ2-2, with D possibly TRBD1 on 6 matching bases. Trimming shortened V by 9 bases and J by 13 bases, and 24 bases separated the two germline ends. Per the germline V gene, CDR1 is ENHRY and CDR2 is SYGVKD. CDR3 length equals 14 residues. The CDR3, as DNA: TGTGCCATAAAACAGGGAGCGTCTTCCGAAGGGCTGTTTTTT. Translating gives CAIKQGASSEGLFF.

The CDR3 region is CASSPQADSGNTIYF. The CDR3 DNA reads as TGTGCCAGCAGCCCACAGGCCGACTCTGGAAACACCATATATTTT. This rearrangement joins TRBV6-2 or TRBV6-3 to TRBJ1-3, with D maybe TRBD1 (5 bases). Per germline, CDR1 MNHEY and CDR2 SVGEGT. This CDR3 is 15 amino acids long. V shed 6 bases and J shed 0 bases, with 12 bases lying between them.

The rearrangement uses TRBV5-5 and TRBJ2-7, with 9 bases identical to TRBD1. Germline V CDR1 and CDR2: SGHKS, YYEKEE (reference sequence). The CDR3 sequence is 15 residues long. The V segment lost 1 base and the J segment 1 base; nucleotides outside the gene matches: 3. The chain's CDR3 is CASSLTTGGSYEQYF. CDR3 in DNA: TGTGCCAGCAGCTTGACGACAGGGGGATCCTACGAGCAGTACTTC. The variable domain in full, completed from reference TRBV5-5 and TRBJ2-7, reads DAGVTQSPTHLIKTRGQQVTLRCSPISGHKSVSWYQQVLGQGPQFIFQYYEKEERGRGNFPDRFSARQFPNYSSELNVNALLLGDSALYLCASSLTTGGSYEQYFGPGTRLTVT.

The chain has TRBV19 and TRBJ2-7; TRBD1 agrees at 8 bases. Germline V CDR1 and CDR2: LNHDA, SQIVND (reference sequence). The CDR3 is made up of 15 amino acids. V trimming: 7 bases; J trimming: 4 bases; junction bases outside the gene matches: 12. The DNA of the CDR3 is TGTGCCAGTAAGTTTTCCGGGACAGGCAAATACGAGCAGTACTTC. Its translation is CASKFSGTGKYEQYF. The complete variable domain, with remaining parts taken from reference TRBV19 and TRBJ2-7, reads DGGITQSPKYLFRKEGQNVTLSCEQNLNHDAMYWYRQDPGQGLRLIYYSQIVNDFQKGDIAEGYSVSREKKESFPLTVTSAQKNPTAFYLCASKFSGTGKYEQYFGPGTRLTVT.

The chain couples TRBV7-7 to TRBJ2-7, with a possible D match to TRBD1 (6 bases). V lost 4 bases and J 0 bases, leaving 13 bases between the germline ends. This CDR3 contains 15 residues. Germline V gene sequence: CDR1 SSHAT, CDR2 FNYEAQ (reference sequence). Here the CDR3 DNA reads TGTGCCAGCAGCTCGGGACACTCGAGCTCCTACGAGCAGTACTTC. Protein: CASSSGHSSSYEQYF.

The gene calls are TRBV4-1 and TRBJ1-2, with D perhaps matching TRBD1 (5 bases). This CDR3 comprises 15 residues. V was cut by 0 bases and J by 6 bases, with 14 bases left in between. Germline values: CDR1 MGHRA, CDR2 YSYEKL. This CDR3 is CASSQDDSSLDGYTF. The DNA of the CDR3 is TGCGCCAGCAGCCAAGATGACAGTTCCCTCGATGGCTACACCTTC.

The chain has TRBV27 and TRBJ2-7; TRBD1 matches 9 bases. CDR1 is MNHEY and CDR2 is SMNVEV in the germline V gene (reference sequence). This CDR3 is 14 amino acids long. V was pared by 6 bases and J by 3 bases, with 6 bases of the junction left unmatched. CDR3 amino acids: CASRTGGTNYEQYF. CDR3 bases: TGTGCCAGCAGAACAGGGGGCACGAACTACGAGCAGTACTTC.

J is TRBJ1-5 and V is TRBV2; a possible D gene is TRBD1 (5 bases). Trimming pared 6 bases from V and 0 bases from J, leaving 12 bases between. Per the germline V gene, CDR1 is SNHLY and CDR2 is FYNNEI. This CDR3 has 15 amino acids. CDR3 in amino acids: CASSPGTNSNQPQHF. CDR3 DNA: TGTGCCAGCAGCCCGGGGACTAATAGCAATCAGCCCCAGCATTTT.

Remarks on this clone: The junction departs from germline at one end; a sequencing error may be responsible. V and J are TRBV6-5 and TRBJ2-1; 7 bases map to TRBD2. Looked up from germline, CDR1 is MNHEY and CDR2 is SVGAGI. CDR3 length: 14 amino acids. CDR3 coding DNA: TGTGCCAGCAGTTGGGACTACTCCCACAATGAGCAGTTCTTC. This encodes CASSWDYSHNEQFF.

This clone appeared once. V is TRBV28 and J is TRBJ1-3; a possible D gene is TRBD1 (5 bases). Germline CDR1 reads MDHEN; CDR2 reads SYDVKM. This CDR3 is built from 16 residues. Trimming took off 3 bases at V and 3 bases at J, with 15 bases between the two ends. CDR3 nucleotide sequence: TGTGCCAGCAGTTTCTTTCGCGGGGGGGGTGGAAACACCATATATTTT. It is translated as CASSFFRGGGGNTIYF.

The V and J genes are TRBV4-3 and TRBJ1-1; no definite D call. Germline V gene lookup returns CDR1 LGHNA and CDR2 YSLEER. The CDR3 totals 15 residues. The V and J ends lost 3 bases and 2 bases respectively, with 13 bases between them. The CDR3 DNA is TGCGCCAGCAGCCAGGTTCCCACAGCAAACACTGAAGCTTTCTTT. Protein sequence: CASSQVPTANTEAFF.

The chain uses TRBV4-1 and TRBJ1-5; TRBD1 aligns across 7 bases. After removal of 0 bases from V and 6 bases from J, the junction contained 14 bases not matched to a gene. This CDR3 has 18 amino acids. Germline V gene sequence: CDR1 MGHRA, CDR2 YSYEKL. The CDR3 DNA follows: TGCGCCAGCAGCCAAGATGAACAGGGGCTGTCTTTGGGTCAGCCCCAGCATTTT. Translating it yields CASSQDEQGLSLGQPQHF.

The genes are TRBV18 and TRBJ1-2; D unresolved. The V end was cut by 3 bases, the J end by 10 bases, with 15 bases between. Germline V lookup: CDR1 KGHSH, CDR2 LQKENI. There are 13 residues in the CDR3. The CDR3 DNA sequence: TGTGCCAGCTCACCCCCTTTCCTCCCTTTCTACACCTTC. This sequence encodes CASSPPFLPFYTF.

This chain connects TRBV7-2 to TRBJ2-6; D not certain. This CDR3 has 15 residues. Trimming shortened V by 1 base and J by 2 bases, and 6 bases separated the two germline ends. Germline CDR1 SGHTA, CDR2 FQGNSA. As DNA, the CDR3 is TGTGCCAGCAGCTTAGACACAACTGGGGCCAACGTCCTGACTTTC. This encodes CASSLDTTGANVLTF.

As concerns this clone: Other nucleotide sequences from this sample produce the same CDR3. J is TRBJ1-2 and V is TRBV5-4, with D possibly matching TRBD1 (6 bases). The CDR3 has 13 residues. V lost 3 bases and J lost 8, with 14 bases in between. Germline V lookup: CDR1 SGHNT, CDR2 YYREEE (reference sequence). Here the CDR3 reads CASSSGGRDGYTF. The CDR3 bases are TGTGCCAGCAGCTCGGGGGGCCGGGACGGCTACACCTTC.

The chain links TRBV14 to TRBJ1-3, with 9 bases identical to TRBD1. Looked up from germline, CDR1 is SGHDN and CDR2 is FVKESK. CDR3 length equals 15 residues. V shed 4 bases and J 2 bases; nucleotides not matched to a gene: 3. The CDR3 region is CASSRTGAAGNTIYF. The DNA of the CDR3 is TGTGCCAGCAGCCGGACAGGGGCCGCTGGAAACACCATATATTTT.

This rearrangement joins TRBV7-2 to TRBJ1-1; a weak D match, TRBD1 (5 bases). Trimming removed 5 bases from V and 1 base from J, with 11 bases in between. This CDR3 region has 14 residues. CDR1 is SGHTA and CDR2 is FQGNSA in the germline V gene. The CDR3 sequence: CASSPKGWNTEAFF. CDR3 in DNA: TGTGCCAGCAGCCCCAAGGGGTGGAACACTGAAGCTTTCTTT.

In its sample, this clone was seen once. The DNA for the CDR3 is TGTGCCAGCAGTAGTACAGGGATGGAAGAGACCCAGTACTTC. The encoded protein is CASSSTGMEETQYF. The rearrangement joins TRBV28 to TRBJ2-5, with TRBD1 as a possible D gene (6 bases). Germline CDR1 reads MDHEN; CDR2 reads SYDVKM. With 5 bases removed from V and 3 bases from J, the gap between germline ends came to 13 bases. The CDR3 has 14 amino acids.

This chain uses TRBV3-1 (or the pseudogene TRBV3-2) with TRBJ2-3; 8 positions match TRBD2. The CDR3 contains 15 residues. The germline V gene encodes CDR1 LGHDT and CDR2 YNNKEL (reference sequence). With 4 bases clipped from V and 3 bases from J, the junction kept 6 bases outside the gene matches. The CDR3 sequence: CASSPRGLVTDTQYF. CDR3 sequence (DNA): TGTGCCAGCAGCCCTAGGGGACTAGTTACAGATACGCAGTATTTT.

This clone was detected only once. The chain recombines TRBV11-3 with TRBJ2-1; tentative D call: TRBD2 (6 bases). This CDR3 is 15 amino acids long. Trimming took off 3 bases at V and 8 bases at J, with 17 bases between the two ends. The V gene's germline CDR1 is SGHNT and CDR2 YENEEA. The CDR3 reads CASSFATRWLDEQFF. CDR3 nucleotide sequence: TGTGCCAGCAGCTTTGCGACTAGGTGGTTGGATGAGCAGTTCTTC. Drawing the rest from reference TRBV11-3 and TRBJ2-1, the complete variable domain is EAGVVQSPRYKIIEKKQPVAFWCNPISGHNTLYWYLQNLGQGPELLIRYENEEAVDDSQLPKDRFSAERLKGVDSTLKIQPAELGDSAVYLCASSFATRWLDEQFFGPGTRLTVL.

V gene TRBV4-1 combines with J gene TRBJ2-2; D may be TRBD2 (6 bases). The V and J ends lost 0 bases and 7 bases respectively, with 15 bases between them. The CDR3 spans 16 residues. Germline values: CDR1 MGHRA, CDR2 YSYEKL. The CDR3 sequence is CASSQDPRPGVGELFF. CDR3 sequence (DNA): TGCGCCAGCAGCCAAGATCCCAGACCGGGGGTCGGGGAGCTGTTTTTT.

The V gene is TRBV5-4, the J gene TRBJ1-2; TRBD1 is a possible D gene (6 bases). The CDR3 sequence is 14 residues long. Trimming removed 1 base at V and 6 bases at J, with 13 bases between. Germline assignment: CDR1 SGHNT and CDR2 YYREEE (reference sequence). CDR3 coding DNA: TGTGCCAGCAGCTTGTCGGGGGGCGCGGATGGCTACACCTTC. It encodes CASSLSGGADGYTF.

The sample holds a few counts of this clone. V and J are TRBV5-8 and TRBJ2-7, with 12 bases aligning to TRBD2. V lost 2 bases, J lost 7 bases, and 13 bases stayed unmatched. Germline V gene data show CDR1 as SGHTS and CDR2 as YDEGEE. CDR3 length: 17 residues. Here the CDR3 DNA reads TGTGCCAGCAGCTTAACATATAGACTAGCGGGAGTACGTGAGCAGTACTTC. Translating it yields CASSLTYRLAGVREQYF.

This clone was counted a single time. V and J are TRBV28 and TRBJ2-2; 8 bases align to TRBD1. Germline CDR1 is MDHEN and CDR2 is SYDVKM. The CDR3 is made up of 16 amino acids. V gave up 8 bases and J gave up 4 bases; unmatched junction bases: 12. The CDR3 is CASRTTGQGPTGELFF. The CDR3 DNA is TGTGCCAGCCGGACTACCGGACAGGGCCCCACCGGGGAGCTGTTTTTT. Together with reference TRBV28 and TRBJ2-2, the CDR3 gives the full variable domain: DVKVTQSSRYLVKRTGEKVFLECVQDMDHENMFWYRQDPGLGLRLIYFSYDVKMKEKGDIPEGYSVSREKKERFSLILESASTNQTSMYLCASRTTGQGPTGELFFGEGSRLTVL.

The chain links TRBV4-3 to TRBJ1-4, with D uncertain. Germline values: CDR1 LGHNA, CDR2 YSLEER. V was cut by 0 bases and J by 4 bases, with 9 bases left in between. This CDR3 has 15 amino acids. Here the CDR3 reads CASSQDLRNNEKLFF. The CDR3 region has the DNA TGCGCCAGCAGCCAAGATCTGCGGAATAATGAAAAACTGTTTTTT.